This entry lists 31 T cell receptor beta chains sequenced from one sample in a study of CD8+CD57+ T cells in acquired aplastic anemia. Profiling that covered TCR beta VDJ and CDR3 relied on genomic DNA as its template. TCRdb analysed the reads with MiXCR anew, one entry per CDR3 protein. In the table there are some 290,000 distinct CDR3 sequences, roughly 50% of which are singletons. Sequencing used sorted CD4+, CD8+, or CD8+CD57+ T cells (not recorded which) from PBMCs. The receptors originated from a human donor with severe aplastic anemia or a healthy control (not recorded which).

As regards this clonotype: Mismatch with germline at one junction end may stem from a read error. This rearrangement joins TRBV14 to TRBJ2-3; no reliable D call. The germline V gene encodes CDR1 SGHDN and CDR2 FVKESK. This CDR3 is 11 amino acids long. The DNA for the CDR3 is TGTGCCAGCAGCCAAGAGTTGAAGTCGAATTTT. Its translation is CASSQELKSNF.

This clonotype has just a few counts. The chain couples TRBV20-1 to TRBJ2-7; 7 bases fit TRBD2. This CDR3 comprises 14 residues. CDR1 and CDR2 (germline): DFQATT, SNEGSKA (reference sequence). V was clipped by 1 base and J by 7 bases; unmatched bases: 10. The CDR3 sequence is CSARARETPGEQYF. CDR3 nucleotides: TGCAGTGCTAGAGCGCGGGAGACCCCCGGGGAGCAGTACTTC.

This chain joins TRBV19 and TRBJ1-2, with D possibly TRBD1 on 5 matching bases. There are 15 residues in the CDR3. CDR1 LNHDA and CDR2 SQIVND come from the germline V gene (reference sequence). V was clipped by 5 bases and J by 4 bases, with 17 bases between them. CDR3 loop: CASSGRQLNTYGYTF. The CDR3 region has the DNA TGTGCCAGTAGTGGTCGACAGTTAAATACCTATGGCTACACCTTC.

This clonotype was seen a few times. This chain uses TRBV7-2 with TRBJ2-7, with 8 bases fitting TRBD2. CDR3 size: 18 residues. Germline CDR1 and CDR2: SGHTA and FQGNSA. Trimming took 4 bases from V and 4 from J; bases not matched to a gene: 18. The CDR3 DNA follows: TGTGCCAGCAGCTCCCTCCTCGGGGGGGGGAGACAGACTTACGAGCAGTACTTC. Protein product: CASSSLLGGGRQTYEQYF.

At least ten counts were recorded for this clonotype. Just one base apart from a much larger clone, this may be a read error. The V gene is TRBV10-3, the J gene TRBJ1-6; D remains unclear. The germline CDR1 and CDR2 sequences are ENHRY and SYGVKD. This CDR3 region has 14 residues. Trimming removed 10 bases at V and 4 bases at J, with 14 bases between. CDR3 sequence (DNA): TGTGCCACCAGGAACGACGGGTATAATTCACCCCTCCACTTT. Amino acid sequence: CATRNDGYNSPLHF.

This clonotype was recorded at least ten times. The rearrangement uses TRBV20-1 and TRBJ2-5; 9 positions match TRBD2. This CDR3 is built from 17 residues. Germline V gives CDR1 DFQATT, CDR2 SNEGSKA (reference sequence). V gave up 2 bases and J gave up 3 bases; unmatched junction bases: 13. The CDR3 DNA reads TGCAGTGCTAGACGGCTAGCGGGGACATATCTAGAAGAGACCCAGTACTTC. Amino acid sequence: CSARRLAGTYLEETQYF.

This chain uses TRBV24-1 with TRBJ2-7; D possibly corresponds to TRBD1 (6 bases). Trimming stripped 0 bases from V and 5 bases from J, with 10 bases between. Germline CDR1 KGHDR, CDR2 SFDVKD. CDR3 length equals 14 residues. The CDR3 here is CATSDLQGLHEQYF. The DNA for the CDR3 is TGTGCCACCAGTGATTTGCAGGGGCTCCACGAGCAGTACTTC.

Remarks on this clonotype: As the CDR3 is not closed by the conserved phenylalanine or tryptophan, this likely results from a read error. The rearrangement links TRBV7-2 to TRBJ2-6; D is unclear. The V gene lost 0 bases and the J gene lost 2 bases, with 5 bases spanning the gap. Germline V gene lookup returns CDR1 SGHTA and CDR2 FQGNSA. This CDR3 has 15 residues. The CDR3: CASSLASPGANVLTL. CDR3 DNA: TGTGCCAGCAGCTTAGCAAGCCCTGGGGCCAACGTCCTGACTCTC.

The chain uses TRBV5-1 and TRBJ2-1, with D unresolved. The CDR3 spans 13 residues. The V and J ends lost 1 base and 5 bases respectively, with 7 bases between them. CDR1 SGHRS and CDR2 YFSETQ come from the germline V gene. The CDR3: CASSLIRNNEQFF. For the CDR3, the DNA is TGCGCCAGCAGCTTGATAAGAAACAATGAGCAGTTCTTC.

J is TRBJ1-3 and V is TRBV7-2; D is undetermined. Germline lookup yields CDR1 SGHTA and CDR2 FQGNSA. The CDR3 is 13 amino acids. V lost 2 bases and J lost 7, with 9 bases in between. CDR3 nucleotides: TGTGCCAGCAGCTTAAAAGGGCTGAACACCATATATTTT. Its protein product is CASSLKGLNTIYF.

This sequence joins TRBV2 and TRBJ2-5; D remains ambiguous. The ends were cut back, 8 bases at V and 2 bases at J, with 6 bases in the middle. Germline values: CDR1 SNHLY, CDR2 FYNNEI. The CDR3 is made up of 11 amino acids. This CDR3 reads CASDQQETQYF. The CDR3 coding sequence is TGTGCCAGCGATCAGCAAGAGACCCAGTACTTC.

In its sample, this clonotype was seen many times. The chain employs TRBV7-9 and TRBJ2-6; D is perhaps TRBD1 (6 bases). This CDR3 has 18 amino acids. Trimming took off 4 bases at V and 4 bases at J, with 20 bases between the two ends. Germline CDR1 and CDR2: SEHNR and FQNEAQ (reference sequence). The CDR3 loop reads CASSSWWWGRGGANVLTF. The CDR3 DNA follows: TGTGCCAGCAGCTCTTGGTGGTGGGGGCGTGGGGGGGCCAACGTCCTGACTTTC.

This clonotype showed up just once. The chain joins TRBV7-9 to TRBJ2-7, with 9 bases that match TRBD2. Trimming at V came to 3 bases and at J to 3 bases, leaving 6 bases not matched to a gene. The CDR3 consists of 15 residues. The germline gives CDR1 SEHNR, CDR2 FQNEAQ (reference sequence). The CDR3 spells CASSFPTSGRYEQYF. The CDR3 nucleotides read TGTGCCAGCAGCTTCCCCACTAGCGGGCGCTACGAGCAGTACTTC.

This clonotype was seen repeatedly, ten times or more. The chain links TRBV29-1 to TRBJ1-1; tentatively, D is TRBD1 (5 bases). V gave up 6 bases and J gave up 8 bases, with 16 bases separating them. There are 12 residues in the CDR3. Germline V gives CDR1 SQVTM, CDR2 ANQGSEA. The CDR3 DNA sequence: TGCAGCGTAGCCCCCCCAGGGAGAGAAGCTTTCTTT. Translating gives CSVAPPGREAFF.

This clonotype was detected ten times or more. The CDR3: CASSPVGGATNYGYTF. CDR3 coding DNA: TGTGCCAGTAGTCCCGTGGGCGGGGCGACAAACTATGGCTACACCTTC. J is TRBJ1-2 and V is TRBV19, with D tentatively TRBD1 (5 bases). The CDR3 length is 16 residues. Germline V gene lookup returns CDR1 LNHDA and CDR2 SQIVND (reference sequence). Deletions cut 5 bases from V and 2 bases from J, with 18 bases between.

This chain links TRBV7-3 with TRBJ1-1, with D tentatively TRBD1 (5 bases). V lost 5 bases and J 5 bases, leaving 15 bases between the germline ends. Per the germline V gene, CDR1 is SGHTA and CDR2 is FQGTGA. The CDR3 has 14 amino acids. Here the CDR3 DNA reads TGTGCCAGCAGCCCACGGGGGGGGGTTACTGAAGCTTTCTTT. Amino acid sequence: CASSPRGGVTEAFF.

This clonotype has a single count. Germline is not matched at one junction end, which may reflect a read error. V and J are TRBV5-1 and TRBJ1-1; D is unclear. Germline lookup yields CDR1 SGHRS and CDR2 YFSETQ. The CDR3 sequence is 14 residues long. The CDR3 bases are TGCGCCAGCGGCTTGTCCGGACCGAGTCCTGAAGCTATCTTT. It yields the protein CASGLSGPSPEAIF.

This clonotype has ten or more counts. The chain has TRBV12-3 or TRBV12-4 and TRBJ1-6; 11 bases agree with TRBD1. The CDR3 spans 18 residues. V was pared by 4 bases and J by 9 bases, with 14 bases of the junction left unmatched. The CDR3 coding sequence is TGTGCCAGCAGTTCCCCCGGGACAGGGGGTCCATTCGGTTCACCCCTCCACTTT. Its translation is CASSSPGTGGPFGSPLHF.

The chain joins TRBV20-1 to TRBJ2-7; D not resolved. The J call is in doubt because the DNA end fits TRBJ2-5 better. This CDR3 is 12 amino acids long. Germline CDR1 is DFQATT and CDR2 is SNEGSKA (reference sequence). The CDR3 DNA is TGCAGTGCTAGAGGGTACCAAGAGACCCAGTACTTC. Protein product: CSARGYQETQYF.

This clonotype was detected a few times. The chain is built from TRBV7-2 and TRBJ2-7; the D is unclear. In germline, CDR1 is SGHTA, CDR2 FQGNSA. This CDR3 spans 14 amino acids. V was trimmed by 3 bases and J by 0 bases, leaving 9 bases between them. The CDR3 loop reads CASSFAGSSYEQYF. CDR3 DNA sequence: TGTGCCAGCAGCTTCGCCGGTAGCTCCTACGAGCAGTACTTC.

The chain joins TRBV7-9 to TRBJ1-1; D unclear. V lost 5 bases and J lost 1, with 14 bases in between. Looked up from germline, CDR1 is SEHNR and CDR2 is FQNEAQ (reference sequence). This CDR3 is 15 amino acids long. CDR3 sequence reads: CASSPTGGQNTEAFF. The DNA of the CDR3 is TGTGCCAGCAGCCCGACCGGAGGCCAGAACACTGAAGCTTTCTTT.

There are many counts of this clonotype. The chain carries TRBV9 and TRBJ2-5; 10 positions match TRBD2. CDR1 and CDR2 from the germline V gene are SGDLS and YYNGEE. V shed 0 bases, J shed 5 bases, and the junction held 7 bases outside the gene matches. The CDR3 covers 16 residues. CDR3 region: CASSVGERGGAETQYF. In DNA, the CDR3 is TGTGCCAGCAGCGTAGGGGAGCGGGGGGGCGCGGAGACCCAGTACTTC.

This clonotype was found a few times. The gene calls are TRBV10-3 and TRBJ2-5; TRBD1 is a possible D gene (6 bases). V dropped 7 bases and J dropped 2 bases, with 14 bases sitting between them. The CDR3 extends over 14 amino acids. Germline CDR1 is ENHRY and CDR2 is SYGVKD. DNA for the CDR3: TGTGCCATCAAGGAGGTAGGGGGACAAGAGACCCAGTACTTC. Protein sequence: CAIKEVGGQETQYF.

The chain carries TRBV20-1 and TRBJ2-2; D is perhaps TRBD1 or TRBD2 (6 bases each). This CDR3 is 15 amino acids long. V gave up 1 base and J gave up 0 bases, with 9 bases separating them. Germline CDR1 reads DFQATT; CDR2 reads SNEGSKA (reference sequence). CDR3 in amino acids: CSARAEGANTGELFF. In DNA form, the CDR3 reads TGCAGTGCTAGAGCGGAGGGGGCGAACACCGGGGAGCTGTTTTTT.

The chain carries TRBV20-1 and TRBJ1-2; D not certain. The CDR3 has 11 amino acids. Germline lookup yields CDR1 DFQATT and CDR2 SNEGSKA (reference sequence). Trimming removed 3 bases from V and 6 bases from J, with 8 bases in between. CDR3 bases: TGCAGTGCTAGTCGCTCCAATGGCTACACCTTC. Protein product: CSASRSNGYTF.

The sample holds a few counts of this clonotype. CDR3 coding DNA: TGTGCCATCAGCAGCGGTCCTGAAGGGGGCTACACCTTC. Translating it yields CAISSGPEGGYTF. The V and J genes are TRBV10-3 and TRBJ1-2; D unresolved. CDR1 and CDR2 (germline): ENHRY, SYGVKD. The CDR3 covers 13 residues. The V and J ends lost 6 bases and 8 bases respectively, with 16 bases between them.

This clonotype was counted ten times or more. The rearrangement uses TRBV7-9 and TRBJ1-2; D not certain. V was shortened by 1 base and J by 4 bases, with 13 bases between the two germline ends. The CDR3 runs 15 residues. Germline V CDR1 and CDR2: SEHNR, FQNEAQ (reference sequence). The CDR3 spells CASSLGIAGFYGYTF. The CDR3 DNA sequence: TGTGCCAGCAGCTTAGGGATTGCGGGGTTCTATGGCTACACCTTC. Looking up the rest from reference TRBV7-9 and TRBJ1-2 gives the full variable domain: DTGVSQNPRHKITKRGQNVTFRCDPISEHNRLYWYRQTLGQGPEFLTYFQNEAQLEKSRLLSDRFSAERPKGSFSTLEIQRTEQGDSAMYLCASSLGIAGFYGYTFGSGTRLTVV.

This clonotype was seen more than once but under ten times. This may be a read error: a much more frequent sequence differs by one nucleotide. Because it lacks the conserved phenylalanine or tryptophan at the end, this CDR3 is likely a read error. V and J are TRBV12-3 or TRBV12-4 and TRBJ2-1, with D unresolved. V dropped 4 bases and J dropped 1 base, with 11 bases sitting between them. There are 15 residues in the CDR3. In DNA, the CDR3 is TGTGCCAGCAGTTACAACGCGGCTTCCTACAATGAGCAGTTCCTC. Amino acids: CASSYNAASYNEQFL.

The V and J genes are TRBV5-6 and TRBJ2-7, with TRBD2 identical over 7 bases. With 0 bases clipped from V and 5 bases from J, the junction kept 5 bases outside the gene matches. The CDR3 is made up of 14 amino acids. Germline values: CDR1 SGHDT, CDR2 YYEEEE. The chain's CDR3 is CASSLGGSNHEQYF. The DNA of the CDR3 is TGTGCCAGCAGCTTGGGCGGGAGTAACCACGAGCAGTACTTC.

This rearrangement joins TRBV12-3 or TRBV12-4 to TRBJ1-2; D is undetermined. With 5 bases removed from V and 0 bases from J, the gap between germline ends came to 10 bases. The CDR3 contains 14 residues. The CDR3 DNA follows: TGTGCCAGCAGTCCCTCGACTGCTAACTATGGCTACACCTTC. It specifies CASSPSTANYGYTF.

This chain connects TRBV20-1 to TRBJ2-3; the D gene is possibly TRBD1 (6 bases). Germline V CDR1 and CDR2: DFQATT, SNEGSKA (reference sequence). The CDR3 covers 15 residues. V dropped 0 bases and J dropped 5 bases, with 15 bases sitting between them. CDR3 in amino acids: CSARDEGSGVDTQYF. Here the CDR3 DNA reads TGCAGTGCTAGAGACGAAGGCTCAGGGGTAGATACGCAGTATTTT.